Presented here are 4 T cell receptor beta chains from one specimen sequenced in a study of human T cells and chemical hapten exposure. Time point specified: pre-sensitization, week 0. This sample's treatment: therapeutic diphenylcyclopropenone sensitization with weekly scalp DPC. TCRdb analysed the RACE reads with MiXCR anew, one entry per CDR3 protein. The sample carries some 250,000 distinct CDR3 sequences, approximately 7.5% recorded once. The sequencing used whole blood, collected in connection with sensitization to the hapten diphenylcyclopropenone (DPC). The receptors stem from a man in his late teens or twenties with alopecia areata. Some clones in this sample may be carry-over from other donors' samples.

The chain is built from TRBV7-2 and TRBJ1-1, with D perhaps matching TRBD1 (6 bases). Trimming shortened V by 1 base and J by 5 bases, and 11 bases separated the two germline ends. CDR3 length equals 14 residues. Germline V CDR1 and CDR2: SGHTA, FQGNSA. The CDR3 coding sequence is TGTGCCAGCAGCTTAGGTGGGGGGCGTACTGAAGCTTTCTTT. The encoded protein is CASSLGGGRTEAFF. The full variable domain, completed using reference TRBV7-2 and TRBJ1-1, is GAGVSQSPSNKVTEKGKDVELRCDPISGHTALYWYRQSLGQGLEFLIYFQGNSAPDKSGLPSDRFSAERTGGSVSTLTIQRTQQEDSAVYLCASSLGGGRTEAFFGQGTRLTVV.

This clonotype turned up a few times. The CDR3 does not end in the conserved phenylalanine or tryptophan, so this is likely a read error. The chain carries TRBV4-1 and TRBJ1-2; 9 bases are a match to TRBD1. Per germline, CDR1 MGHRA and CDR2 YSYEKL. The CDR3 runs 13 residues. V shed 7 bases and J 5 bases; nucleotides not matched to a gene: 5. The CDR3 protein is CASTNGTGYGYTL. The CDR3 DNA sequence: TGCGCCAGCACCAATGGGACAGGGTATGGCTACACCCTC.

The CDR3 protein is CASSPRREEQFF. The CDR3 DNA reads as TGTGCCAGCTCACCCAGGAGAGAGGAGCAGTTCTTC. V usage is TRBV18 and J usage is TRBJ2-1; D is unclear. Germline lookup yields CDR1 KGHSH and CDR2 LQKENI. V lost 3 bases and J lost 10, with 10 bases in between. The CDR3 has 12 amino acids.

This clonotype has only a few counts. The chain combines TRBV5-1 with TRBJ2-3; D not certain. The CDR3 extends over 13 amino acids. Germline V gives CDR1 SGHRS, CDR2 YFSETQ. V lost 0 bases and J 8 bases, leaving 10 bases between the germline ends. The chain's CDR3 is CASSLDPSSTQYF. In DNA, the CDR3 is TGCGCCAGCAGCTTGGACCCGTCCAGTACGCAGTATTTT.